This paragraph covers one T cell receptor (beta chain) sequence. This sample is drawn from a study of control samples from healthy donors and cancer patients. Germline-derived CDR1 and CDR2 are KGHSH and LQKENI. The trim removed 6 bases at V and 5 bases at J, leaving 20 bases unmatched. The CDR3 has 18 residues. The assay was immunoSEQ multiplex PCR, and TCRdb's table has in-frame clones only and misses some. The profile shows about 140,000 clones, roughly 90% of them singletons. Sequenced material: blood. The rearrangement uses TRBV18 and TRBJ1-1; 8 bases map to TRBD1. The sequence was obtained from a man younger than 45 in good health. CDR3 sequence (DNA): TGTGCCAGCTCTCTCGACAGGGGCGCAAGGTCTTTCGGGACTGAAGCTTTCTTT. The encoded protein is CASSLDRGARSFGTEAFF.